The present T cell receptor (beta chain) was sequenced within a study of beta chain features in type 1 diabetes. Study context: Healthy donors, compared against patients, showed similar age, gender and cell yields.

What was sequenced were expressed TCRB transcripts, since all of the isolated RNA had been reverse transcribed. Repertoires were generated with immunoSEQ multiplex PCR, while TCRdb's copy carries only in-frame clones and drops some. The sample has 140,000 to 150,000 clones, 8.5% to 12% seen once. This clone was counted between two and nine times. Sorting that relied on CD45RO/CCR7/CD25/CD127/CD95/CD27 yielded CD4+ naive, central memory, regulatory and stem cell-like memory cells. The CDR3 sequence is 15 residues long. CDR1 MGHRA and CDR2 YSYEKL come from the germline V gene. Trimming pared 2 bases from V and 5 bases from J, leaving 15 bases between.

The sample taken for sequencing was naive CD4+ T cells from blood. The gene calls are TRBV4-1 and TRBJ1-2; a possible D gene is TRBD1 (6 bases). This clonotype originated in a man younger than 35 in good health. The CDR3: CASSQPGQPRYGYTF. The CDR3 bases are TGCGCCAGCAGCCAACCAGGACAGCCGCGATATGGCTACACCTTC.